The 20 T cell receptor beta chains below come from one sample, sequenced in a study of brain metastases from non-small cell lung cancer. Only in-frame clones appear in the TCRdb table, and some are missing; sequencing was by immunoSEQ multiplex PCR. The repertoire holds roughly 4,000 clones, around 83% seen once, with under 8.5% in the top ten. Sequencing was done on a sample of primary lung tumor tissue. These receptors were taken from a donor at least 40 years old with non-small cell lung cancer.

The rearrangement joins TRBV5-1 to TRBJ1-4; the D gene is possibly TRBD1 (5 bases). The length of the CDR3 is 14 residues. Germline CDR1 and CDR2: SGHRS and YFSETQ. V lost 6 bases and J 5 bases, leaving 14 bases between the germline ends. Here the CDR3 DNA reads TGCGCCAGCAACTTAGGAACAGGCAATGAAAAACTGTTTTTT. Amino acids: CASNLGTGNEKLFF.

This sequence joins TRBV7-2 and TRBJ1-3; possibly TRBD1 for D (6 bases). In germline, CDR1 is SGHTA, CDR2 FQGNSA. The V end was cut by 5 bases, the J end by 4 bases, with 18 bases between. This CDR3 comprises 16 residues. The CDR3: CASSPRQESGGNTIYF. The CDR3 nucleotides are TGTGCCAGCAGCCCCCGACAGGAGAGCGGGGGAAACACCATATATTTT.

The V and J genes are TRBV5-8 and TRBJ1-1, with D perhaps TRBD1 (5 bases). This CDR3 spans 13 amino acids. Germline assignment: CDR1 SGHTS and CDR2 YDEGEE. V was shortened by 4 bases and J by 1 base, with 8 bases between the two germline ends. CDR3 nucleotide sequence: TGTGCCAGCAGCGTGAGGGGGAACACTGAAGCTTTCTTT. Translation gives CASSVRGNTEAFF. The full variable domain, completed using reference TRBV5-8 and TRBJ1-1, is EAGVTQSPTHLIKTRGQQATLRCSPISGHTSVYWYQQALGLGLQFLLWYDEGEERNRGNFPPRFSGRQFPNYSSELNVNALELEDSALYLCASSVRGNTEAFFGQGTRLTVV.

V usage is TRBV5-8 and J usage is TRBJ1-5, with a tentative D call TRBD1 (5 bases). V dropped 6 bases and J dropped 5 bases, with 18 bases sitting between them. This CDR3 has 15 amino acids. Germline V gene sequence: CDR1 SGHTS, CDR2 YDEGEE. Here the CDR3 reads CASTWGRDFDQPQHF. CDR3 coding DNA: TGTGCCAGCACTTGGGGCAGGGACTTCGATCAGCCCCAGCATTTT. The variable domain in full, with the rest retrieved from reference TRBV5-8 and TRBJ1-5, is EAGVTQSPTHLIKTRGQQATLRCSPISGHTSVYWYQQALGLGLQFLLWYDEGEERNRGNFPPRFSGRQFPNYSSELNVNALELEDSALYLCASTWGRDFDQPQHFGDGTRLSIL.

This clone has a single count. V gene TRBV20-1 combines with J gene TRBJ2-5; D might be TRBD1 (6 bases). The CDR3 extends over 11 amino acids. CDR1 and CDR2 from the germline V gene are DFQATT and SNEGSKA (reference sequence). The ends were cut back, 5 bases at V and 5 bases at J, with 9 bases in the middle. CDR3 bases: TGCAGTGCTCTCAGGGGTGAGACCCAGTACTTC. It encodes CSALRGETQYF.

The V and J genes are TRBV15 and TRBJ2-6; weak D call: TRBD1 (7 bases). Trimming removed 2 bases from V and 0 bases from J, with 14 bases in between. This CDR3 region has 18 residues. CDR1 LNHNV and CDR2 YYDKDF come from the germline V gene (reference sequence). In DNA, the CDR3 is TGTGCCACCAGCAGAAGGCAGGGGGGCGGCTCTGGGGCCAACGTCCTGACTTTC. This translates into CATSRRQGGGSGANVLTF. Variable domain in full (rest from reference TRBV15 and TRBJ2-6): DAMVIQNPRYQVTQFGKPVTLSCSQTLNHNVMYWYQQKSSQAPKLLFHYYDKDFNNEADTPDNFQSRRPNTSFCFLDIRSPGLGDTAMYLCATSRRQGGGSGANVLTFGAGSRLTVL.

The V gene is TRBV2, the J gene TRBJ2-7, with D perhaps TRBD2 (6 bases). The CDR3 runs 13 residues. The germline CDR1 and CDR2 sequences are SNHLY and FYNNEI. V gave up 4 bases and J gave up 6 bases, with 13 bases separating them. The CDR3 is CASSVQARGEQYV. The CDR3 nucleotides read TGTGCCAGCAGTGTACAGGCGCGGGGCGAGCAGTACGTC.

The V and J genes are TRBV6-5 and TRBJ1-2; D gene unclear. Per the germline V gene, CDR1 is MNHEY and CDR2 is SVGAGI. The length of the CDR3 is 11 residues. The ends were cut back, 7 bases at V and 1 base at J, with 4 bases in the middle. The CDR3 sequence is CASMRNYGYTF. CDR3 bases: TGTGCCAGCATGCGTAACTATGGCTACACCTTC.

This rearrangement joins TRBV2 to TRBJ1-6; D possibly corresponds to TRBD1 (5 bases). Between the trimmed V and J ends, which lost 7 bases and 9 bases, there was a span of 22 bases. From germline, CDR1 is SNHLY and CDR2 FYNNEI. The CDR3 covers 16 residues. Written as DNA, the CDR3 is TGTGCCAGCATCGTTGTCCGGGGCCGAGAGGTTTCACCCCTCCACTTT. As protein: CASIVVRGREVSPLHF.

The CDR3 coding sequence is TGTGCCAGCAGCTTTTTTAGCGGAGACAGGCTGCACGGGAACACTGAAGCTTTCTTT. Translated: CASSFFSGDRLHGNTEAFF. V and J are TRBV5-6 and TRBJ1-1; possible D gene TRBD1, 6 bases. CDR1 SGHDT and CDR2 YYEEEE come from the germline V gene. V lost 2 bases to trimming and J lost 1 base, with 24 bases between them. The CDR3 runs to 19 residues. The complete variable domain, with remaining parts taken from reference TRBV5-6 and TRBJ1-1, reads DAGVTQSPTHLIKTRGQQVTLRCSPKSGHDTVSWYQQALGQGPQFIFQYYEEEERQRGNFPDRFSGHQFPNYSSELNVNALLLGDSALYLCASSFFSGDRLHGNTEAFFGQGTRLTVV.

The chain is built from TRBV6-2 or TRBV6-3 and TRBJ1-6; D is undetermined. V lost 2 bases, J lost 7 bases, and 9 bases lay in between. CDR3 size: 14 residues. Germline CDR1 and CDR2: MNHEY and SVGEGT. The DNA of the CDR3 is TGTGCCAGCAGTTACGGGAAGGGCAATTCACCCCTCCACTTT. Its protein product is CASSYGKGNSPLHF.

The rearrangement links TRBV6-1 to TRBJ1-4; D unresolved. V was shortened by 4 bases and J by 8 bases, with 20 bases between the two germline ends. Per the germline V gene, CDR1 is MNHNS and CDR2 is SASEGT. This CDR3 has 16 residues. Written as DNA, the CDR3 is TGTGCCAGCAGTGGATCGTTGGCAGCTTGGGAAGAAAAACTGTTTTTT. Amino acid sequence: CASSGSLAAWEEKLFF.

The rearrangement uses TRBV6-2 or TRBV6-3 and TRBJ2-3; D is perhaps TRBD2 (5 bases). CDR3 length equals 16 residues. V was trimmed by 1 base and J by 2 bases, leaving 13 bases between them. CDR1 and CDR2 (germline): MNHEY, SVGEGT. The CDR3 nucleotides read TGTGCCAGCAGTTACTTACCTGGAGGATACACAGATACGCAGTATTTT. This encodes CASSYLPGGYTDTQYF.

The rearrangement uses TRBV10-3 and TRBJ1-2; D is ambiguous. CDR3 length: 15 amino acids. The V end lost 0 bases, the J end lost 2 bases, and 10 bases lay between the germline ends. The germline V gene encodes CDR1 ENHRY and CDR2 SYGVKD. The DNA of the CDR3 is TGTGCCATCAGTGAGTCAGGACTAGGGAACTATGGCTACACCTTC. Translated: CAISESGLGNYGYTF.

The rearrangement links TRBV6-5 to TRBJ2-7; no reliable D call. Per germline, CDR1 MNHEY and CDR2 SVGAGI. CDR3 size: 14 residues. V lost 0 bases and J lost 5, with 11 bases in between. CDR3 amino acids: CASSYSLGANEQYV. DNA of the CDR3: TGTGCCAGCAGTTACTCCCTAGGTGCTAACGAGCAGTACGTC.

The chain links TRBV27 to TRBJ1-2, with TRBD1 identical over 9 bases. Germline lookup yields CDR1 MNHEY and CDR2 SMNVEV (reference sequence). The CDR3 is 17 residues long. V lost 9 bases, J lost 7 bases, and 21 bases stayed unmatched. The chain's CDR3 is CASAKRTRTGDRSGYTF. CDR3 DNA: TGTGCCAGTGCCAAACGAACTCGGACAGGGGATCGATCTGGCTACACCTTC.

J is TRBJ1-3 and V is TRBV3-1 (or the pseudogene TRBV3-2), with 10 bases fitting TRBD1. The CDR3 loop spans 16 amino acids. The ends lost 4 bases at V and 4 bases at J; junction bases unmatched: 7. Germline-derived CDR1 and CDR2 are LGHDT and YNNKEL (reference sequence). CDR3 coding DNA: TGTGCCAGCAGCCGAGGGGGACAGGGGATCGGAAACACCATATATTTT. Translation: CASSRGGQGIGNTIYF.

V is TRBV25-1 and J is TRBJ1-3, with D uncertain. CDR1 is MGHDK and CDR2 is SYGVNS in the germline V gene. The V gene lost 2 bases and the J gene lost 0 bases, with 8 bases spanning the gap. This CDR3 comprises 15 residues. This chain's CDR3 is CASSEPAYSGNTIYF. CDR3 sequence (DNA): TGTGCCAGCAGTGAACCGGCTTACTCTGGAAACACCATATATTTT.

V and J are TRBV9 and TRBJ1-1; D unclear. This CDR3 has 13 amino acids. Germline V gene data show CDR1 as SGDLS and CDR2 as YYNGEE. V was pared by 3 bases and J by 4 bases, with 10 bases between. The CDR3 nucleotides read TGTGCCAGCAGCGAAGTATGGGGCACTGAAGCTTTCTTT. It is translated as CASSEVWGTEAFF.

The chain combines TRBV19 with TRBJ1-2; TRBD1 is a possible D gene (5 bases). The CDR3 spans 13 residues. V lost 4 bases to trimming and J lost 3 bases, with 9 bases between them. Germline V CDR1 and CDR2: LNHDA, SQIVND (reference sequence). The CDR3 nucleotides are TGTGCCAGTAGTAGCAGGGTATACTATGGCTACACCTTC. Its translation: CASSSRVYYGYTF.